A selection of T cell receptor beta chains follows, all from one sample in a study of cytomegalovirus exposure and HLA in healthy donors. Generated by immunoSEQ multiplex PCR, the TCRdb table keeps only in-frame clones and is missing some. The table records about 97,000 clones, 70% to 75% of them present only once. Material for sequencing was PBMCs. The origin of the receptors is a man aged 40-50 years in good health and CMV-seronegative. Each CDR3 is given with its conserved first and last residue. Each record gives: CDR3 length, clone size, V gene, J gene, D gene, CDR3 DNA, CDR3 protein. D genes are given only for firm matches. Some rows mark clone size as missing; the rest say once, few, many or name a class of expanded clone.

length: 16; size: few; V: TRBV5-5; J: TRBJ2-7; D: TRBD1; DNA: TGTGCCAGCAGCCCGGCGGGGGACAGGGGGTGGCACGAGCAGTACTTC; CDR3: CASSPAGDRGWHEQYF
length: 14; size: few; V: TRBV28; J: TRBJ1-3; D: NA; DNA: TGTGCCAGCAGTTCGCCGCCAGGGGTTACCACCATATATTTT; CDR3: CASSSPPGVTTIYF
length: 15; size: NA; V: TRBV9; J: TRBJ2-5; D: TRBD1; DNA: TGTGCCAGCACCCAGCGGGACAGGGTGGGGGAGACCCAGTACTTC; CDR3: CASTQRDRVGETQYF
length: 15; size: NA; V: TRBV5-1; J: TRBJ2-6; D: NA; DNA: TGCGCCAGCAGCTTGGGTAACTCTGGGGCCAACGTCCTGACTTTC; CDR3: CASSLGNSGANVLTF
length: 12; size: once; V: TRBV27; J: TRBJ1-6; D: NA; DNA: TGTGCCAGCAACCGGGGGAATTCACCCCTCCACTTT; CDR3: CASNRGNSPLHF
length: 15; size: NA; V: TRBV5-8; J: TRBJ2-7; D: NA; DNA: TGTGCCAGCAGCTGGGGGGGGCGTCTGGCCTACGAGCAGTACTTC; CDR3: CASSWGGRLAYEQYF
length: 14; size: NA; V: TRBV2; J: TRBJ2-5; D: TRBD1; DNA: TGTGCCAGCAGTGATCTGGGACAGGAAGAGACCCAGTACTTC; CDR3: CASSDLGQEETQYF
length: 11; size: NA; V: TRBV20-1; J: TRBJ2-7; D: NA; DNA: TGCAGTGCCGACAGTTACAACGAGCAGTACTTC; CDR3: CSADSYNEQYF
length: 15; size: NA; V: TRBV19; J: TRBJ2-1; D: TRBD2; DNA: TGTGCCAGTAGTAGTGGGACTAGCGACTACAATGAGCAGTTCTTC; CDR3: CASSSGTSDYNEQFF
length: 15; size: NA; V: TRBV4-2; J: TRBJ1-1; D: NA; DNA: TGTGCCAGCAGCCTCAACGACGGCGGTAACACTGAAGCTTTCTTT; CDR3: CASSLNDGGNTEAFF
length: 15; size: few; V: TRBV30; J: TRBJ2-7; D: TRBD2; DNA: TGTGCCTGGAGTGCAACTAGCGGGGCGTCCTACGAGCAGTACTTC; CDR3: CAWSATSGASYEQYF
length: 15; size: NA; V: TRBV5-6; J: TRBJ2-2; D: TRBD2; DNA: TGTGCCAGCAGCATCAGCGGGGGGGCCCCCGGGGAGCTGTTTTTT; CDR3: CASSISGGAPGELFF
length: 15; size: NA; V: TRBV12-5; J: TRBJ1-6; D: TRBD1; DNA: TGTGCTAGTGGAAATGACAGGGGAGGCAATTCACCCCTCCACTTT; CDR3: CASGNDRGGNSPLHF
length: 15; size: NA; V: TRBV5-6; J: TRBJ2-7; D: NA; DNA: TGTGCCAGCAGCGGGGGCCCGGGGAGAACTTACGAGCAGTACTTC; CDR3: CASSGGPGRTYEQYF
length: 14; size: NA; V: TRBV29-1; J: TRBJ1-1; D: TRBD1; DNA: TGCAGCGTTGATCTGGCAGGGGGGAACACTGAAGCTTTCTTT; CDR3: CSVDLAGGNTEAFF
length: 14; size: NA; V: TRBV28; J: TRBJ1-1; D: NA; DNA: TGTGCCAGTTTGGGGGCGCCATCGGACACTGAAGCTTTCTTT; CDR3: CASLGAPSDTEAFF
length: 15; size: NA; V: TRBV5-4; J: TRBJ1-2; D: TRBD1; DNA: TGTGCCAGCAGCTTGGGAAACAGGGGGCTTAACGGCTACACCTTC; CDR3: CASSLGNRGLNGYTF
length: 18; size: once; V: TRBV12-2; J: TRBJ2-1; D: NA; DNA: TGTGCAAGTCGCTTAGCAAACCGGAGCGGGGGACCCTACAATGAGCAGTTCTTC; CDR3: CASRLANRSGGPYNEQFF
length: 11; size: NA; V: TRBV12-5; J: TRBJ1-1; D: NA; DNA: TGTGCTAGTATCCAGGACACTGAAGCTTTCTTT; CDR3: CASIQDTEAFF
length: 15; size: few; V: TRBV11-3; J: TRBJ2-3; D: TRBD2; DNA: TGTGCCAGCAGCACCGGGACTAGCGGCACAGATACGCAGTATTTT; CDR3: CASSTGTSGTDTQYF
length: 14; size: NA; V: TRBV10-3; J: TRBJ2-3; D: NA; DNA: TGTGCCATCGCGGCCCAGGGTTTAACAGATACGCAGTATTTT; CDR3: CAIAAQGLTDTQYF
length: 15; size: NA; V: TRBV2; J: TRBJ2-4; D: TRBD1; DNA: TGTGCCAGCAGGCCCCGGGACAGGGGGATGAACATTCAGTACTTC; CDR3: CASRPRDRGMNIQYF
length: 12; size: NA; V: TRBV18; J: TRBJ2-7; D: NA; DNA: TGTGCCAGCTCTCGTTCAGGTCACGAGCAGTACTTC; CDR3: CASSRSGHEQYF
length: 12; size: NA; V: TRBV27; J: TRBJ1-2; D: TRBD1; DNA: TGTGCCAGCAGTGGAGGGGGCTCTGGCTACACCTTC; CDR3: CASSGGGSGYTF
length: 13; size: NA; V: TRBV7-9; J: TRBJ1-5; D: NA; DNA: TGTGCCAGCAGCTTAAGCCTGGATCAGCCCCAGCATTTT; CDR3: CASSLSLDQPQHF
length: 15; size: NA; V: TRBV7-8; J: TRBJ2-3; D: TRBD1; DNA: TGTGCCAGCAGCTTCACAGGGGGGAGCACAGATACGCAGTATTTT; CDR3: CASSFTGGSTDTQYF
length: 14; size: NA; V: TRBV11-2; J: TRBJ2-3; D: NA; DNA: TGTGCCAGCAGCTTAGGACTAAGCACAGATACGCAGTATTTT; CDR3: CASSLGLSTDTQYF
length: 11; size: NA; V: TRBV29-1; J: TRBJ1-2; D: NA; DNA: TGCAGCGTTGGAACGGTTTATGGCTACACCTTC; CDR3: CSVGTVYGYTF
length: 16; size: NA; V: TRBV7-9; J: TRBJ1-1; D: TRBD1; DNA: TGTGCCAGCAGCTTAGTGGGAACCGGGACAGGGGCCGAAGCTTTCTTT; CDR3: CASSLVGTGTGAEAFF
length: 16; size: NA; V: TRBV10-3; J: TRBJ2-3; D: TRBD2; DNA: TGTGCCATCAGGGACCCTAGCGGGGGGGCTTCGGATACGCAGTATTTT; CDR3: CAIRDPSGGASDTQYF
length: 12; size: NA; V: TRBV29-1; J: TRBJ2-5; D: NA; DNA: TGCAGCCCGATGGAGGGCCAAGAGACCCAGTACTTC; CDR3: CSPMEGQETQYF
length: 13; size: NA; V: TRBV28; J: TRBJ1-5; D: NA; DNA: TGTGCCAGCAGTCAAGACGGGAATCAGCCCCAGCATTTT; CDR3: CASSQDGNQPQHF
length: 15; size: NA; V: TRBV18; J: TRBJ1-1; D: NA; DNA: TGTGCCAGCTCAGGGACATTACCGTTGAACACTGAAGCTTTCTTT; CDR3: CASSGTLPLNTEAFF
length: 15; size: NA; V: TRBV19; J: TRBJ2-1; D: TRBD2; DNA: TGTGCCAGTAGTATACTAGCGGGGGGGTGGAATGAGCAGTTCTTC; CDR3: CASSILAGGWNEQFF
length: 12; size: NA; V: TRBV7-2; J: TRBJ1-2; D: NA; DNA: TGTGCCAGCAGCCCGGGGAACTATGGCTACACCTTC; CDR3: CASSPGNYGYTF
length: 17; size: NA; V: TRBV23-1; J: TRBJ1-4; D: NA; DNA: TGCGCCAGCAGTCAATCTGGCAGGCTTGCAACTAATGAAAAACTGTTTTTT; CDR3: CASSQSGRLATNEKLFF
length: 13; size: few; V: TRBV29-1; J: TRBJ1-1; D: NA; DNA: TGCAGCGTTAGGGAGATTGGGAACACTGAAGCTTTCTTT; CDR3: CSVREIGNTEAFF
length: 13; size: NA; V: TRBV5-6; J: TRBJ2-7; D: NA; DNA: TGTGCCAGCAGCTTGGGCGTGTTCTACGAGCAGTACTTC; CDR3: CASSLGVFYEQYF
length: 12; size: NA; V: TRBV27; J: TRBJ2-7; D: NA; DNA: TGTGCCAGCAGTCCAGGGTCCTACGAGCAGTACTTC; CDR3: CASSPGSYEQYF
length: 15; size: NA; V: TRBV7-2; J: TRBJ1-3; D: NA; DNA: TGTGCCAGCAGCTTGTCAAATGGCGGGGGAAACACCATATATTTT; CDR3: CASSLSNGGGNTIYF
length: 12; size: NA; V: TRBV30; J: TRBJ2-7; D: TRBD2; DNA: TGTGCCTGGAGTGTTGGGACTAGCGAGCAGTACTTC; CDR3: CAWSVGTSEQYF
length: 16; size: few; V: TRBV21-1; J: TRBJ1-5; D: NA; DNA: TGTGCCAGCAGCCCCCGGGACTTACGGGTGAATCAGCCCCAGCATTTT; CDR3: CASSPRDLRVNQPQHF
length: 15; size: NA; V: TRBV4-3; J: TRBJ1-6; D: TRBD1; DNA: TGCGCCAGCAGCAAACGACAGGGTGGTAATTCCCCCCTCCACTTT; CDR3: CASSKRQGGNSPLHF
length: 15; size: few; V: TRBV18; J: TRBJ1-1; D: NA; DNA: TGTGCCAGCTCCCCCCAGGGGCCGCAGAACACTGAAGCTTTCTTT; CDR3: CASSPQGPQNTEAFF
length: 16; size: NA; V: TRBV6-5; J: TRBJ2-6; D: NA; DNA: TGTGCCAGCAGTTACACAGGGACAACTGGGGCCAACGTCCTGACTTTC; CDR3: CASSYTGTTGANVLTF
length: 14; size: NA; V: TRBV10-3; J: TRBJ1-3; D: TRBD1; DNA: TGTGCCACCGGGGACAGGGGCTCTGGAAACACCATATATTTT; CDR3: CATGDRGSGNTIYF
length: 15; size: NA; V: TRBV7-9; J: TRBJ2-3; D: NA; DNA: TGTGCCAGCAGCCCCCAAGGACCGGGAACAGATACGCAGTATTTT; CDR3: CASSPQGPGTDTQYF
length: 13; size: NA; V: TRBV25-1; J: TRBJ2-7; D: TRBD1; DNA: TGTGCCAGCAGTTTCCTGAGGGACAGCGAGCAGTACTTC; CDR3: CASSFLRDSEQYF
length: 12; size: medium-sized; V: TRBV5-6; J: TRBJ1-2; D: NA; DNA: TGTGCCAGCAGCACGGGGAAGGTGGGCTACACCTTC; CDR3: CASSTGKVGYTF
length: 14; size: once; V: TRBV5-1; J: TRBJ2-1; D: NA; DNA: TGCGCCAGCACAAGGTCAGGGGCCTACAATGAGCAGTTCTTC; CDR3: CASTRSGAYNEQFF
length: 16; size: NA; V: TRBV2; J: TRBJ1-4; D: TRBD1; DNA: TGTGCCAGCAGCCAAACCCGGGACAGGGCTTATGAAAAACTGTTTTTT; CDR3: CASSQTRDRAYEKLFF
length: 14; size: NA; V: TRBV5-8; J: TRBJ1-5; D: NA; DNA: TGTGCCAGCGGCCCTTTTCGTAGCAATCAGCCCCAGCATTTT; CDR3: CASGPFRSNQPQHF
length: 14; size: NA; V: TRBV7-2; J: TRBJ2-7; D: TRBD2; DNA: TGTGCCAGCTCGAACCAGCGGACTAGCTACGAGCAGTACTTC; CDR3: CASSNQRTSYEQYF
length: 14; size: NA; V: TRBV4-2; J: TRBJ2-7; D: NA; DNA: TGTGCCAGCAGCCAACGCCGGGACTCCGGCGAGCAGTACTTC; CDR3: CASSQRRDSGEQYF
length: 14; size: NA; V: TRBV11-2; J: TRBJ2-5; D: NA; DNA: TGTGCCAGCAGCACGCCCAGATGGTCGGAGACCCAGTACTTC; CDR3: CASSTPRWSETQYF